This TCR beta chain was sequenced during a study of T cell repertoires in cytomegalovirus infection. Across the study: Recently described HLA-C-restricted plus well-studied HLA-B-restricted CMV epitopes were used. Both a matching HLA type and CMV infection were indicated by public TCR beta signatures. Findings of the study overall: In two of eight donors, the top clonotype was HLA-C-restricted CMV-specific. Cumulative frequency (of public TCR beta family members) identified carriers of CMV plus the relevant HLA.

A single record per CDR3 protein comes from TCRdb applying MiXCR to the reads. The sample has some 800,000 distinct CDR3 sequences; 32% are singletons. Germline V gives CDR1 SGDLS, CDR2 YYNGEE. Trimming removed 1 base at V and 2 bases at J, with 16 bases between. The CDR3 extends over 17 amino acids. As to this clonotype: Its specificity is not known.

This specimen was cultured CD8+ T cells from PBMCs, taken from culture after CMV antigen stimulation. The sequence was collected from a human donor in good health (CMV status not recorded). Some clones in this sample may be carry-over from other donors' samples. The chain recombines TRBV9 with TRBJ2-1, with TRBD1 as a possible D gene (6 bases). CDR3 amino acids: CASSVSSRGGTYNEQFF. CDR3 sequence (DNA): TGTGCCAGCAGCGTATCCTCCAGGGGTGGGACCTACAATGAGCAGTTCTTC. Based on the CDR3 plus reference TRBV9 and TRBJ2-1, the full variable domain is DSGVTQTPKHLITATGQRVTLRCSPRSGDLSVYWYQQSLDQGLQFLIQYYNGEERAKGNILERFSAQQFPDLHSELNLSSLELGDSALYFCASSVSSRGGTYNEQFFGPGTRLTVL.